Listed below are T cell receptor beta chains from one sample, sequenced in a study of T cell responses to AZD1222 COVID-19 vaccine. Only in-frame clones appear in the TCRdb table, and some are missing; sequencing was by immunoSEQ multiplex PCR. The sample holds about 120,000 clones, approximately 90% seen once. The sample consisted of peripheral blood, taken on day 0 of AZD1222 vaccination. The source of these receptors is an adult in good health. The CDR3 runs from the conserved cysteine through the conserved F or W. D genes are given only for firm matches. Rows may omit the clone size; those that give it use once, few, many or a size class.

size | J | D | V | DNA | CDR3
. | TRBJ2-5 | . | TRBV24-1 | TGTGCCACCAGTGATCCCTCAGGGGCGGGAGAGACCCAGTACTTC | CATSDPSGAGETQYF
. | TRBJ1-4 | . | TRBV9 | TGTGCCAGCAGCGTAGAACCGGCGGGAGGCAATGAAAAACTGTTTTTT | CASSVEPAGGNEKLFF
. | TRBJ2-2 | . | TRBV7-3 | TGTGCCAGCAGCTTCGATACCGGGGAGCTGTTTTTT | CASSFDTGELFF
few | TRBJ1-2 | TRBD1 | TRBV6-2/TRBV6-3 | TGTGCCAGCAGTTTCCGCCCAGGGGGAGATGGCTACACCTTC | CASSFRPGGDGYTF
few | TRBJ1-5 | . | TRBV6-2/TRBV6-3 | TGTGCCAGCAGTTACACGAACCAGCCCCAGCATTTT | CASSYTNQPQHF
. | TRBJ2-6 | . | TRBV4-2 | TGTGCCAGCAGCCAAGGAGGAAGGGGGGCCAACGTCCTGACTTTC | CASSQGGRGANVLTF
once | TRBJ2-2 | TRBD2 | TRBV5-6 | TGTGCCAGCAGCTTAGGACTAGCTTTTAACACCGGGGAGCTGTTTTTT | CASSLGLAFNTGELFF
. | TRBJ1-2 | . | TRBV18 | TGTGCCAGCTCACCACCGGGGCAAGGCTACACCTTC | CASSPPGQGYTF
. | TRBJ1-5 | . | TRBV7-2 | TGTGCCAGCAGCTCGATACATAGTCAGCCCCAGCATTTT | CASSSIHSQPQHF
. | TRBJ1-2 | . | TRBV29-1 | TGCAGCGTTAAAGGAGGCCGTAATCAGGATGGCTACACCTTC | CSVKGGRNQDGYTF
. | TRBJ1-2 | TRBD1 | TRBV4-3 | TGCGCCAGCAGCCACGGGACAGGATATGGCTACACCTTC | CASSHGTGYGYTF
many | TRBJ2-3 | TRBD2 | TRBV7-8 | TGTGCCAGCAGCCGAGTGAGGGTAGCGGGAGCCTCTAGCACAGATACGCAGTATTTT | CASSRVRVAGASSTDTQYF
. | TRBJ1-2 | . | TRBV6-6 | TGTGCCAGCAGTCCCTCCCCCCAAGCTGGCTACACCTTC | CASSPSPQAGYTF
. | TRBJ2-3 | TRBD2 | TRBV7-3 | TGTGCCAGCGCGATAGCGGGAGATTATACGCAGTATTTT | CASAIAGDYTQYF
. | TRBJ1-2 | . | TRBV6-5 | TGTGCCAGCAGGGGACCTAACTATGGCTACACCTTC | CASRGPNYGYTF
. | TRBJ2-3 | TRBD1 | TRBV3-1/TRBV3-2 | TGTGCCAGCAGCCAAGCAGGGGGCCTAACAGATACGCAGTATTTT | CASSQAGGLTDTQYF
. | TRBJ1-4 | . | TRBV21-1 | TGTGCCAGCAGCAAAGGGTTGCAGGGGGCGTATAATGAAAAACTGTTTTTT | CASSKGLQGAYNEKLFF
. | TRBJ2-7 | TRBD2 | TRBV25-1 | TGTGCCAGCAGTGATGGGGGACTAGTGTTTCCCGAGCAGTACTTC | CASSDGGLVFPEQYF
. | TRBJ2-5 | TRBD1 | TRBV11-1 | TGTGCCAGCGGGACAGGGGGTAACCAAGAGACCCAGTACTTC | CASGTGGNQETQYF
. | TRBJ1-3 | TRBD1 | TRBV10-3 | TGTGCCATCACTCCGACAGGGTTGGGCTCTGGAAACACCATATATTTT | CAITPTGLGSGNTIYF
. | TRBJ2-2 | . | TRBV27 | TGTGCCAGCAGTTCTGGGACGGCCCTGGCCGGGGAGCTGTTTTTT | CASSSGTALAGELFF
. | TRBJ2-1 | TRBD2 | TRBV5-6 | TGTGCCAGCAGCTTGGCTAGCGGGAGGGGAGATGAGCAGTTCTTC | CASSLASGRGDEQFF
many | TRBJ2-7 | TRBD1 | TRBV28 | TGTGCCAGCTATCACCGGACAGGGCCCACCTACGAGCAGTACTTC | CASYHRTGPTYEQYF
once | TRBJ1-2 | . | TRBV14 | TGTGCCAGCAGCCTGCGGTCCCTCCGGACGCTTATTGGCTACACCTTC | CASSLRSLRTLIGYTF
once | TRBJ2-7 | TRBD1 | TRBV10-2 | TGCGCCAGCAGTGGACAGGGCGGAGTGGGGGAGCAGTACTTC | CASSGQGGVGEQYF
. | TRBJ2-3 | . | TRBV14 | TGTGCCAGCAGCCAAGCCAGGATAGCGCCACAGTATTTT | CASSQARIAPQYF
. | TRBJ2-3 | . | TRBV29-1 | TGCAGCTTTCTTCCCGGCACAGATATGCAGTATTTT | CSFLPGTDMQYF
. | TRBJ1-2 | . | TRBV7-9 | TGTGCCAGCAGCTTAGCGCTAGGGGAAGACTATGGCTACACCTTC | CASSLALGEDYGYTF
. | TRBJ1-1 | . | TRBV4-1 | TGCGCCAGCAGCCCCGGACTTCTGGGTACCGAAGCTTTCTTT | CASSPGLLGTEAFF
few | TRBJ1-5 | . | TRBV5-8 | TGTGCCAGCAGCATGGGACGGAGCAATCAGCCCCAGCATTTT | CASSMGRSNQPQHF
. | TRBJ2-2 | TRBD1 | TRBV7-3 | TGTGCCAGCAGCCGGCCTGGGACAGGGGCGAACACCGGGGAGCTGTTTTTT | CASSRPGTGANTGELFF
. | TRBJ1-3 | . | TRBV11-2 | TGTGCCAGCAGCTTGTCATCGGGACGACCCTCTGGAAACACCATATATTTT | CASSLSSGRPSGNTIYF
. | TRBJ1-6 | . | TRBV15 | TGTGCCACCAGCCGCCGGGACGGATATAATTCACCCCTCCACTTT | CATSRRDGYNSPLHF
once | TRBJ2-2 | . | TRBV19 | TGTGCCAGTAGTCCTTCCACCTCGAACACCGGGGAGCTGTTTTTT | CASSPSTSNTGELFF
few | TRBJ2-1 | . | TRBV19 | TGTGCCAGTAACCCAGGTGAACTAGGATATAACAATGAGCAGTTCTTC | CASNPGELGYNNEQFF
. | TRBJ1-1 | TRBD1 | TRBV5-1 | TGCGCCAGCAGCTATTGGACAGGGGAAGCTTTCTTT | CASSYWTGEAFF
. | TRBJ2-3 | . | TRBV9 | TGTGCCAGCAGCGTACGGACAGTTACAGATACGCAGTATTTT | CASSVRTVTDTQYF
. | TRBJ2-7 | . | TRBV27 | TGTGCCAGCAGTTTGGGGGGCGAGCAGTACTTC | CASSLGGEQYF
. | TRBJ1-3 | . | TRBV7-9 | TGTGCCAGCAGACCCACCGCCGGGTCTGGAAACACCATATATTTT | CASRPTAGSGNTIYF
. | TRBJ1-5 | . | TRBV3-1/TRBV3-2 | TGTGCCAGCAGCCAAGCGGTCCTGGTCGGCAATCAGCCCCAGCATTTT | CASSQAVLVGNQPQHF
. | TRBJ2-5 | . | TRBV15 | TGTGCCACCAGCATCGGCCAAGAGACCCAGTACTTC | CATSIGQETQYF
. | TRBJ1-2 | . | TRBV27 | TGTGCCAGCACCACTCAGGGAGGAAGCTATGGCTACACCTTC | CASTTQGGSYGYTF
few | TRBJ1-2 | . | TRBV28 | TGTGCCAGTACAACAGGGAACCTCAACTATGGCTACACCTTC | CASTTGNLNYGYTF
. | TRBJ1-3 | . | TRBV29-1 | TGCAGCGTTGGGACATCTGTTAACACCATATATTTT | CSVGTSVNTIYF
. | TRBJ1-3 | . | TRBV11-2 | TGTGCCAGCAGCTTAGTCTCCGTTCCTGGAAACACCATATATTTT | CASSLVSVPGNTIYF
. | TRBJ2-7 | . | TRBV3-1/TRBV3-2 | TGTGCCAGCAGCCAAGATGGCTGGAGCTTGGAGCAGTACTTC | CASSQDGWSLEQYF
. | TRBJ1-1 | TRBD1 | TRBV28 | TGTGCCAGCAGTTGGGGGACAGGGGGCTCGGTATCCAACACTGAAGCTTTCTTT | CASSWGTGGSVSNTEAFF
. | TRBJ2-1 | TRBD2 | TRBV28 | TGTGCCAGCAGTTTTAGTAGCGGGATCTACAATGAGCAGTTCTTC | CASSFSSGIYNEQFF
. | TRBJ2-7 | TRBD1 | TRBV7-9 | TGTGCCAGCAGCCACGGACAGGGAGTGGGCGAGCAGTACTTC | CASSHGQGVGEQYF
. | TRBJ1-2 | . | TRBV29-1 | TGCAGCGTTGGGGGGGCTAACTATGGCTACACCTTC | CSVGGANYGYTF
. | TRBJ1-2 | . | TRBV4-1 | TGCGCCAGCAGCCAAGTCTCGGACGGTAATGGCTACACCTTC | CASSQVSDGNGYTF
few | TRBJ1-1 | . | TRBV7-2 | TGTGCCAGCAGCTTTTACGCCGGCACTGAAGCTTTCTTT | CASSFYAGTEAFF
. | TRBJ2-7 | TRBD2 | TRBV7-2 | TGTGCCAGCAGCCCCCCTAGCGGGTTCTCCTACGAGCAGTACTTC | CASSPPSGFSYEQYF
. | TRBJ1-5 | . | TRBV7-2 | TGTGCCAGCAGCTTAAGCGCCGTACAGGGCCTCAATCAGCCCCAGCATTTT | CASSLSAVQGLNQPQHF